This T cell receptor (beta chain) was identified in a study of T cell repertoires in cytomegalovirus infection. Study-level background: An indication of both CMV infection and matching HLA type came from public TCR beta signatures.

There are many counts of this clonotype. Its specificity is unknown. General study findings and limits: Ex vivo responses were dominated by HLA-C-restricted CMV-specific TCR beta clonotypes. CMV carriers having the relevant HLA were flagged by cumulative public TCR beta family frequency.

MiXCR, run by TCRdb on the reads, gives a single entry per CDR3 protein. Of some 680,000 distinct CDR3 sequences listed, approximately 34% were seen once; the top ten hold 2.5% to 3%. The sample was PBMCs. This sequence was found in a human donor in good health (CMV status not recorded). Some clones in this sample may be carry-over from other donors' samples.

CDR3 protein: CASSSGGAGAKMPQHF. The CDR3 DNA sequence: TGTGCCAGCAGCTCGGGTGGGGCGGGGGCGAAAATGCCCCAGCATTTT. The chain uses TRBV7-9 and TRBJ1-5, with TRBD1 as a possible D gene (6 bases). This CDR3 has 16 amino acids. Germline CDR1 reads SEHNR; CDR2 reads FQNEAQ (reference sequence). The V end was cut by 4 bases, the J end by 9 bases, with 22 bases between.